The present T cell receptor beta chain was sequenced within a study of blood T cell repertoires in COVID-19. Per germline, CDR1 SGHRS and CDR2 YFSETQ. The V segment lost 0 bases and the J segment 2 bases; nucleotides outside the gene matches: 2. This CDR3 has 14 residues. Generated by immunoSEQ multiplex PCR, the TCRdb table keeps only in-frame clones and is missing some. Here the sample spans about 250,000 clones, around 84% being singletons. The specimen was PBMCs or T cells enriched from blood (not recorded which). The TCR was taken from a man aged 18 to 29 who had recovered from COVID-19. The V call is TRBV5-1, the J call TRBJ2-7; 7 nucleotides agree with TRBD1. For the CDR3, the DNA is TGCGCCAGCAGCTTGGACACAGGGGCCTACGAGCAGTACTTC. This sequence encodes CASSLDTGAYEQYF.